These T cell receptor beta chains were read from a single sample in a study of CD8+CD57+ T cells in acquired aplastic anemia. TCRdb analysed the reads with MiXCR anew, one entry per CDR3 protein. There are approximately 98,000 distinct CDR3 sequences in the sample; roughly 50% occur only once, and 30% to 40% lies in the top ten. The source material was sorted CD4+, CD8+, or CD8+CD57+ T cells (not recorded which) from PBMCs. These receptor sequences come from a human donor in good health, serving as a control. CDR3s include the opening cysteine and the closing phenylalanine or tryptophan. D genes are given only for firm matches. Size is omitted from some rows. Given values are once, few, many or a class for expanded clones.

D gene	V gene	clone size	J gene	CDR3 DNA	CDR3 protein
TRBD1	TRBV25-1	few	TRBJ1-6	TGTGCCAGCAGTGAATGGGGGACAGGGGTTTCACCCCTCCACTTT	CASSEWGTGVSPLHF
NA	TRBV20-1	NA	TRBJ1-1	TGCAGTGCCCAGGGCCAAGCTTTCTTT	CSAQGQAFF
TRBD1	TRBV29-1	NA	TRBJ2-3	TGCAGCGCCAGACAGGGCCTTCATAGGACAGATACGCAGTATTTT	CSARQGLHRTDTQYF
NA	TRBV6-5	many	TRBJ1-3	TGTGCCAGCAGTTACGGAAACACCATATATTTT	CASSYGNTIYF
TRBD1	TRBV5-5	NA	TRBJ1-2	TGTGCCAGCAGCTTCGGACAGGGCAGCTCCTATGGCTACACCTTC	CASSFGQGSSYGYTF
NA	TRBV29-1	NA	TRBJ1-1	TGCAGCGTTGTTCAACCGAACACTGAAGCTTTCTTT	CSVVQPNTEAFF
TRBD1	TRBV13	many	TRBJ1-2	TGTGCCAGCAGCTTTAATACAGGGGTAGCTTATGGCTACACCTTC	CASSFNTGVAYGYTF
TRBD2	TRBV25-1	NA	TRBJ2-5	TGTGCCAGCAGTTCCGGTCCAGCGGGGGGGTCAGAGACCCAGTACTTC	CASSSGPAGGSETQYF
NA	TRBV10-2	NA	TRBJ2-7	TGTGCCAGCAGGAAACAAGCCTACGAGCAGTACTTC	CASRKQAYEQYF
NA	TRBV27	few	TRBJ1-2	TGTGCCGTTGGGACGGATCAGAACTGGGGCTACACCTTC	CAVGTDQNWGYTF
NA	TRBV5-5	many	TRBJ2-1	TGTGCCAGCAGCTTGACGGCCAGGGGATTCGATGAGCAGTTCTTC	CASSLTARGFDEQFF
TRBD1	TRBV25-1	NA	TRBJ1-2	TGTGCCAGCAGTGAGAGTGGACAGGGGTATTGGGGCTACACCTTC	CASSESGQGYWGYTF
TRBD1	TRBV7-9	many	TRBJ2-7	TGTGCCAGCAGCCAAGAAGGGACAGGGGCAACCTACGAGCAGTACTTC	CASSQEGTGATYEQYF
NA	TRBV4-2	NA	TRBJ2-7	TGTGCCAGCAGCGCTCGGCAGGGAAGCACTACAGGCGAGCAGTACTTC	CASSARQGSTTGEQYF
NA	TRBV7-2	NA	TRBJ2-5	TGTGCCAGCAGCCCATACAGGAGTGCCGAGACCCAGTACTTC	CASSPYRSAETQYF
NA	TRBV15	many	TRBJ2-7	TGTGCCACCAGCAGAGATGGTCCAGGGACCTCCTCCTACGAGCAGTACTTC	CATSRDGPGTSSYEQYF
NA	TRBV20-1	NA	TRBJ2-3	TGCAGTGCTACCACGGGCGGGCATACGCAGTATTTT	CSATTGGHTQYF
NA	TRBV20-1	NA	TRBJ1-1	TGCAGTGCTAGAGACCGACTAACGAACACTGAAGCTTTCTTT	CSARDRLTNTEAFF
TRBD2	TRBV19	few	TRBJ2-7	TGTGCCAGTAGTATCGCGGGGGGGGCAACCTACGAGCAGTACTTC	CASSIAGGATYEQYF
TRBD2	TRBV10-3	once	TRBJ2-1	TGTGCCACCGGGGGGGCCGGCTACAATGAGCAGTTCTTC	CATGGAGYNEQFF
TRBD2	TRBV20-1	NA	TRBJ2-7	TGCAGTGCTAGAGATCCCCTAGCGGGGGGATCCTACGAGCAGTACTTC	CSARDPLAGGSYEQYF
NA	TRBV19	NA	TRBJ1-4	TGTGCCAGTAGTATACAAGCAACTAATGAAAAACTGTTTTTT	CASSIQATNEKLFF
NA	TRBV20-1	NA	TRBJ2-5	TGCAGTGCTAGAGATGTGGCACAAGAGACCCAGTACTTC	CSARDVAQETQYF
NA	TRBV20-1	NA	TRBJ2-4	TGCAGTGCTAGCAGGGTAGCCAAGAACATTCAGTACTTC	CSASRVAKNIQYF
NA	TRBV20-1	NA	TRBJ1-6	TGCAGTGCTAGGGCACCCGGGGTTAGGAATTCACCCCTCCACTTT	CSARAPGVRNSPLHF
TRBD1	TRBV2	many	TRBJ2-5	TGTGCCAGCAACAGGGGGCTAGGAGAGACCCAGTACTTC	CASNRGLGETQYF
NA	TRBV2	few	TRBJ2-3	TGTGCCAGCAGTGTTGTGAAAGATACGCAGTATTTT	CASSVVKDTQYF
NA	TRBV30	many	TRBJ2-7	TGTGCCTGCACCGGGACCGGTATCTACGAGCAGTACTTC	CACTGTGIYEQYF
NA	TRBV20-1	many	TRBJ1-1	TGCAGTGCTAGATCTATTTCACAGTCGAACACTGAAGCTTTCTTT	CSARSISQSNTEAFF
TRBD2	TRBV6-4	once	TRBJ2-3	TGTGCCAGCAGTGGAAGTAGCGGGGTCACAGATACGCAGTATTTT	CASSGSSGVTDTQYF
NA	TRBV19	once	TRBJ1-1	TGTGCCAGTAGTATAGGGGTACAGGGCACTGAAGCTTTCTTT	CASSIGVQGTEAFF
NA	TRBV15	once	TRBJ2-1	TGTGCCAGCAGCCAAGTAAGGGCCGAATACAATGAGCAGTTCTTC	CASSQVRAEYNEQFF
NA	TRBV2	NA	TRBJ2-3	TGTGCCAGCAGTCAGATAGGGGCAGATACGCAGTATTTT	CASSQIGADTQYF
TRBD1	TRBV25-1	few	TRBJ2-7	TGTGCCAGCAGTGGGACGGACAGGGTCTACGAGCAGTACTTC	CASSGTDRVYEQYF
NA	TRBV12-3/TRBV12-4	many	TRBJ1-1	TGTGCCAGCACCGGGCCCCAGGGCACTGAAGCTTTCTTT	CASTGPQGTEAFF
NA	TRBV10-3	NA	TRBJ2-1	TGTGCCATCAGGGGGGTAGCGGCCGACAATGAGCAGTTCTTC	CAIRGVAADNEQFF
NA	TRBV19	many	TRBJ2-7	TGTGCCAGTAGTTTCCAACGGTTTACCTACGAGCAGTACTTC	CASSFQRFTYEQYF
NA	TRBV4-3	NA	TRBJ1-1	TGCGCCAGCAGCCAAGGGGCCTCGAACACTGAAGCTTTCTTT	CASSQGASNTEAFF
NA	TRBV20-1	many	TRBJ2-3	TGCAGTGCTAGAGGAAGTCCTCTAGCGCCTAGCACAGATACGCAGTATTTT	CSARGSPLAPSTDTQYF
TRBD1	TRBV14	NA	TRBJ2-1	TGTGCCAGCAGCCCCCTGAGGGACAGGGGATTCGGCTCCTACAATGAGCAGTTCTTC	CASSPLRDRGFGSYNEQFF
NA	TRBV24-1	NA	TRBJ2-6	TGTGCCACCAGTGTGGGTAGTGGGGCCAACGTCCTGACTTTC	CATSVGSGANVLTF
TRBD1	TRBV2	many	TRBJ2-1	TGTGCCAGCAGTCCCCGGGACAGAAACAATGAGCAGTTCTTC	CASSPRDRNNEQFF
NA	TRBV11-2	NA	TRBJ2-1	TGTGCCAGCAGCCCTCAGTCGGATCCTAATGAGCAGTTCTTC	CASSPQSDPNEQFF
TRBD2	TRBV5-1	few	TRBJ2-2	TGCGCCAGCACCGGCGCGGGAGGGGTCACCGGGGAGCTGTTTTTT	CASTGAGGVTGELFF
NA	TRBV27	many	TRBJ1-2	TGTGCCAGCAGTCCAGGGGTTGGAGGCTACACCTTC	CASSPGVGGYTF
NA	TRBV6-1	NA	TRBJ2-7	TGTGCCAGCAGTGAAGTGGGTGGCGTAACCTACGAGCAGTACTTC	CASSEVGGVTYEQYF
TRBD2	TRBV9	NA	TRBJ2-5	TGTGCCAGCAGCACGGGACTAGCGGGGGGGCAGGAAGAGACCCAGTACTTC	CASSTGLAGGQEETQYF